This TCR beta chain was found in a study of T cell changes during pregnancy in multiple sclerosis. Germline V gene sequence: CDR1 SGHRS, CDR2 YFSETQ. Trimming removed 7 bases from V and 4 bases from J, with 21 bases in between. This CDR3 region has 16 residues. The assay was immunoSEQ multiplex PCR, and TCRdb's table has in-frame clones only and misses some. The sample includes approximately 58,000 clones, roughly 90% of them seen just once. This sequence was found in a female donor in good health, enrolled as a control in a pregnancy study. The genes are TRBV5-1 and TRBJ1-3, with a weak D call TRBD1 (6 bases). The specimen comprised CD4+ T cells from peripheral blood mononuclear cells, sampled after pregnancy. The CDR3 reads CASAIGGGGRGNTIYF. DNA of the CDR3: TGCGCCAGCGCCATCGGAGGGGGGGGCCGAGGAAACACCATATATTTT.